Below are 3 T cell receptor beta chains sequenced from a single sample in a study of identical twins (dated by TCRdb to 2016 to 2017). Library preparation used 5' RACE. Sequencer: Illumina HiSeq 2000. TCRdb reprocessing: public reads trimmed at Q25 with fastp, clones called with MiXCR, in-frame beta chains kept. Rows merge per CDR3 protein into single entries with the most common DNA and genes. The sample profile shows roughly 770,000 distinct CDR3 sequences; approximately 18% of them were found once. The top ten constitute about 12% of the sample. These records were also assigned to another study, of T cells expressing NK-cell markers.

Sequences were obtained from PBMCs. Receptors originate from a woman younger than 30 in good health.

Only a few counts were recorded for this clonotype. The rearrangement joins TRBV7-2 to TRBJ2-1; 8 nucleotides match TRBD2. Germline V CDR1 and CDR2: SGHTA, FQGNSA. Unmatched junction bases numbered 6, after V lost 3 bases and J lost 8 bases. The CDR3 spans 14 residues. The CDR3 protein is CASSFGREVYEQFF. The CDR3 DNA is TGTGCCAGCAGCTTCGGGCGGGAGGTTTATGAGCAGTTCTTC.

In its sample, this clonotype was seen a few times. This chain links TRBV5-1 with TRBJ2-7; possible D gene TRBD2, 6 bases. With 2 bases removed from V and 0 bases from J, the gap between germline ends came to 12 bases. The CDR3 is made up of 15 amino acids. Per germline, CDR1 SGHRS and CDR2 YFSETQ. In nucleotides, the CDR3 is TGCGCCAGCAGCTTTAACCAGGGAGGCTCCTACGAGCAGTACTTC. It encodes CASSFNQGGSYEQYF.

This clonotype was counted between two and nine times. The chain couples TRBV29-1 to TRBJ2-1, with D perhaps matching TRBD1 or TRBD2 (5 bases each). Germline CDR1 SQVTM, CDR2 ANQGSEA. V was trimmed by 2 bases and J by 5 bases, leaving 16 bases between them. The CDR3 length is 15 residues. CDR3 bases: TGCAGCGTTGAAAGTTTCAGGGTCGGGGACAATGAGCAGTTCTTC. Protein product: CSVESFRVGDNEQFF.